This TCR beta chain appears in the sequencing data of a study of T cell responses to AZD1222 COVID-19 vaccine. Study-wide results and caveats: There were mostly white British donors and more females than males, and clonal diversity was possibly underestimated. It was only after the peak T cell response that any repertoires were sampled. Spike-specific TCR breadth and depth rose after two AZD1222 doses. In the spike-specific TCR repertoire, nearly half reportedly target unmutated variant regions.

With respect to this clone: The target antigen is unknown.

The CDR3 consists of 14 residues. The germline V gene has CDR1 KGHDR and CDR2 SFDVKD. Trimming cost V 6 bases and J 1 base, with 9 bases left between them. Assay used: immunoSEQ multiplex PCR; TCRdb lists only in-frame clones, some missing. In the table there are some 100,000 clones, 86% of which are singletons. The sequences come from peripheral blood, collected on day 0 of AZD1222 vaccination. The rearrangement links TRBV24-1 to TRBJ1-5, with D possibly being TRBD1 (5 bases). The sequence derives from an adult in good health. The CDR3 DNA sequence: TGTGCCACCAGTTCGGGGCCGAGCAATCAGCCCCAGCATTTT. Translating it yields CATSSGPSNQPQHF.